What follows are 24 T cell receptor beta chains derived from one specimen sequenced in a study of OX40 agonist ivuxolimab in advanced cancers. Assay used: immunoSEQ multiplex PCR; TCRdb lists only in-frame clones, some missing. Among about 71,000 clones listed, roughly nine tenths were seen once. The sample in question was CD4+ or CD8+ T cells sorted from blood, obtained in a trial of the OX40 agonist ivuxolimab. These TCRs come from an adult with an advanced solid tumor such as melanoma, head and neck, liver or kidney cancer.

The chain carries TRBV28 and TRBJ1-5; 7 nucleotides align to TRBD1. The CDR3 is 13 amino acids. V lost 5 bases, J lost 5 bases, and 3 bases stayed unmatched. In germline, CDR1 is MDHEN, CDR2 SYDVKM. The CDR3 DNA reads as TGTGCCAGCAGTAGTACAGGGGATCAGCCCCAGCATTTT. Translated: CASSSTGDQPQHF.

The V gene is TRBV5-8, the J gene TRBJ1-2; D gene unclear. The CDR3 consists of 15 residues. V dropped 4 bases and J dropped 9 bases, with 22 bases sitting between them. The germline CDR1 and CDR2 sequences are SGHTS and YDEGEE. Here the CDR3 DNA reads TGTGCCAGCAGCCTTTCCGGACTGTCAAGGAACCGCTACACCTTC. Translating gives CASSLSGLSRNRYTF.

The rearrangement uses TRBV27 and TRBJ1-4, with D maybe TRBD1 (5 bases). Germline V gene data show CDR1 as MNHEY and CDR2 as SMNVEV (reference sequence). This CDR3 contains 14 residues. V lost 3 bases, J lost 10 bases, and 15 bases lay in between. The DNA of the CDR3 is TGTGCCAGCAGTTTCGGGGGAGCTAGCGGAAAACTGTTTTTT. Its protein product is CASSFGGASGKLFF.

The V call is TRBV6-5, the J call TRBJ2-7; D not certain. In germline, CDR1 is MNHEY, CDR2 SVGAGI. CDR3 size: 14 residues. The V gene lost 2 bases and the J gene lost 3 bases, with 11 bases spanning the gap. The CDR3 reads CASSYGQASYEQYF. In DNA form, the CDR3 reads TGTGCCAGCAGTTACGGGCAGGCAAGCTACGAGCAGTACTTC.

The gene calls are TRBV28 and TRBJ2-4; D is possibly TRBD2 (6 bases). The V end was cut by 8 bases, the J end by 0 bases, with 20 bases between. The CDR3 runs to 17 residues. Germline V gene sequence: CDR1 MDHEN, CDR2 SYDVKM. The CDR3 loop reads CASGFGGGKLAKNIQYF. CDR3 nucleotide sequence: TGTGCCAGCGGGTTCGGGGGAGGAAAACTAGCCAAAAACATTCAGTACTTC.

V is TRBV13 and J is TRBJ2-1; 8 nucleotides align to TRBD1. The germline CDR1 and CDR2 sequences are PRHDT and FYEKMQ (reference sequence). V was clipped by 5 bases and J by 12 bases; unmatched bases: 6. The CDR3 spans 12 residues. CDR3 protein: CASSGQGMGQFF. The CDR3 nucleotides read TGTGCCAGCAGCGGACAGGGCATGGGGCAGTTCTTC.

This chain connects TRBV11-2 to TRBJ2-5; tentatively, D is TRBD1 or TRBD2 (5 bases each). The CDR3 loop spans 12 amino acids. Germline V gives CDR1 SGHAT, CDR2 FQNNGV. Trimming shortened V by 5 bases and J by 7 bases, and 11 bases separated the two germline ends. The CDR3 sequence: CASSGGPGTQYF. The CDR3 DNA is TGTGCCAGCAGCGGGGGACCAGGGACCCAGTACTTC.

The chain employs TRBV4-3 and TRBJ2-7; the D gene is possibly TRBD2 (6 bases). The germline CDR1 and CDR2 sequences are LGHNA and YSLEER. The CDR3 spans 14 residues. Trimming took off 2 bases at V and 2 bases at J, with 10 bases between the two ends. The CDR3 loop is CASSQLADTYEQYF. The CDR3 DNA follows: TGCGCCAGCAGCCAATTAGCGGATACCTACGAGCAGTACTTC.

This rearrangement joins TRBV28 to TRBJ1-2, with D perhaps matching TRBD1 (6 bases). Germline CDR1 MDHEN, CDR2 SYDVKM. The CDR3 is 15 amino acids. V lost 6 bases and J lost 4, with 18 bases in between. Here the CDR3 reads CASRPPEGDGYGYTF. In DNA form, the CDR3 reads TGTGCCAGCAGACCTCCCGAGGGGGACGGCTATGGCTACACCTTC.

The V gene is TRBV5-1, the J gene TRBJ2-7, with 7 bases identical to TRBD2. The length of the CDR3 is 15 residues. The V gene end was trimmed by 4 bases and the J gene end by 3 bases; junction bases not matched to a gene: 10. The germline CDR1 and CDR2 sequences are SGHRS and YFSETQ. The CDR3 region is CASSTETSSFYEQYF. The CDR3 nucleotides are TGCGCCAGCAGCACTGAGACTAGCAGTTTCTACGAGCAGTACTTC.

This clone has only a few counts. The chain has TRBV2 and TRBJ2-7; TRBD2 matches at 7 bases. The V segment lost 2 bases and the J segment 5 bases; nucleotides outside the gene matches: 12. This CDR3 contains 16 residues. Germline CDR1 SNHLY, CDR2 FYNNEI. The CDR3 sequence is CASSEFGGTRLDEQYF. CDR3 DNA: TGTGCCAGCAGTGAATTCGGGGGGACGAGATTAGACGAGCAGTACTTC.

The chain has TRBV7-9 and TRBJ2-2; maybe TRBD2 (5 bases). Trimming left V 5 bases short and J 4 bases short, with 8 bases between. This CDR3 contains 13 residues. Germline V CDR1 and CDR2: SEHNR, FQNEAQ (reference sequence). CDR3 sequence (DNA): TGTGCCAGCAGCAACAGCGGCACCGGGGAGCTGTTTTTT. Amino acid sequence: CASSNSGTGELFF.

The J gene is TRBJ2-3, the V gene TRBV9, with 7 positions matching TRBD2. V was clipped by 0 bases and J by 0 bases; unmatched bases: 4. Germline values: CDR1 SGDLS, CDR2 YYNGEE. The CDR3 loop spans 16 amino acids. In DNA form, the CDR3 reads TGTGCCAGCAGCGTAGCTGCGGGAGCTAGCACAGATACGCAGTATTTT. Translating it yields CASSVAAGASTDTQYF.

CDR3 sequence reads: CASRTSLAVFYNEQFF. Written as DNA, the CDR3 is TGTGCCAGCAGGACCTCACTAGCGGTATTCTACAATGAGCAGTTCTTC. The chain joins TRBV28 to TRBJ2-1, with 8 nucleotides matching TRBD2. The CDR3 runs to 16 residues. V shed 6 bases and J 3 bases; nucleotides not matched to a gene: 10. Germline values: CDR1 MDHEN, CDR2 SYDVKM.

Here the CDR3 reads CASSFGSTTTYEQYF. As DNA, the CDR3 is TGTGCCAGCAGTTTTGGCTCCACCACCACCTACGAGCAGTACTTC. This chain connects TRBV28 to TRBJ2-7, with D hard to call. The CDR3 has 15 residues. CDR1 and CDR2 from the germline V gene are MDHEN and SYDVKM. V gave up 3 bases and J gave up 2 bases, with 14 bases separating them.

The CDR3 is CASSPPGQESGSEAFF. The CDR3 nucleotides read TGTGCCAGCTCACCCCCGGGACAGGAGAGTGGGTCTGAAGCTTTCTTT. This chain joins TRBV18 and TRBJ1-1; 8 nucleotides align to TRBD1. V was clipped by 3 bases and J by 6 bases; unmatched bases: 12. CDR3 length equals 16 residues. Germline V gives CDR1 KGHSH, CDR2 LQKENI.

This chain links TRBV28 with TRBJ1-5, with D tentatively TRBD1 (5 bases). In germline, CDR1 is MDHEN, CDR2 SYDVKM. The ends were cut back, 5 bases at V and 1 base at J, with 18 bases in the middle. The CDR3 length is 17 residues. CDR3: CASSRYPGERSNQPQHF. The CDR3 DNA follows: TGTGCCAGCAGTAGATATCCGGGGGAACGAAGCAATCAGCCCCAGCATTTT.

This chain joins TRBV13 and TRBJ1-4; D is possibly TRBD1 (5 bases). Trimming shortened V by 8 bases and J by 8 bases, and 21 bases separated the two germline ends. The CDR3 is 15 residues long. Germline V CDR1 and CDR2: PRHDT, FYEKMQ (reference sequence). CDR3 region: CASAGGGREIEKLFF. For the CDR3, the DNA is TGTGCCAGCGCGGGCGGGGGAAGGGAAATAGAAAAACTGTTTTTT.

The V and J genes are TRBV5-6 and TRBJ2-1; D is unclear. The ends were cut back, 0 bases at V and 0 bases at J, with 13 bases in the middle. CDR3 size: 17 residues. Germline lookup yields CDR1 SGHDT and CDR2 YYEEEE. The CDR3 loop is CASSLDLGGFSYNEQFF. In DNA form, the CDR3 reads TGTGCCAGCAGCTTGGATCTGGGCGGATTCTCCTACAATGAGCAGTTCTTC. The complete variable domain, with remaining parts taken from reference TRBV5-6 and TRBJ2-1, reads DAGVTQSPTHLIKTRGQQVTLRCSPKSGHDTVSWYQQALGQGPQFIFQYYEEEERQRGNFPDRFSGHQFPNYSSELNVNALLLGDSALYLCASSLDLGGFSYNEQFFGPGTRLTVL.

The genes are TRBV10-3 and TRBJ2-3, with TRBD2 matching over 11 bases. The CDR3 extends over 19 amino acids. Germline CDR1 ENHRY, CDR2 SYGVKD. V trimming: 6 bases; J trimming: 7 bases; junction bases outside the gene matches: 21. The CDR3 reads CAISPDPGLADSNDYTQYF. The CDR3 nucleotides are TGTGCCATCAGCCCGGACCCGGGACTAGCGGACTCCAATGATTATACGCAGTATTTT.

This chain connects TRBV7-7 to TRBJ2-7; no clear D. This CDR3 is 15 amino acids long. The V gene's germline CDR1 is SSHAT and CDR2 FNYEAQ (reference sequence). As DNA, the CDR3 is TGTGCTGGCAGCTTAGCCGGCAGGCAGTCCTACGAGCAGTACTTC. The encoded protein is CAGSLAGRQSYEQYF. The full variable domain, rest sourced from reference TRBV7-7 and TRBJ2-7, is GAGVSQSPRYKVTKRGQDVTLRCDPISSHATLYWYQQALGQGPEFLTYFNYEAQPDKSGLPSDRFSAERPEGSISTLTIQRTEQRDSAMYRCAGSLAGRQSYEQYFGPGTRLTVT.

The chain's CDR3 is CASSLTGDTQYF. DNA for the CDR3: TGTGCCAGCAGCTTAACTGGAGATACGCAGTATTTT. This rearrangement joins TRBV7-3 to TRBJ2-3; D unresolved. V was pared by 0 bases and J by 5 bases, with 3 bases between. CDR3 size: 12 residues. Germline loops: CDR1 SGHTA, CDR2 FQGTGA.

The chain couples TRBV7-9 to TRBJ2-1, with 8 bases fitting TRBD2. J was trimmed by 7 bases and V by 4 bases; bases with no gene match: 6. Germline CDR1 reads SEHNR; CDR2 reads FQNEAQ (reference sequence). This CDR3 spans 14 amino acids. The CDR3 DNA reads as TGTGCCAGCAGCTCGGGACTAGAATGGAATGAGCAGTTCTTC. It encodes CASSSGLEWNEQFF.

The CDR3 sequence: CASGLDPGYTGELFF. CDR3 coding DNA: TGTGCTAGTGGTTTGGATCCAGGGTACACCGGGGAGCTGTTTTTT. The chain carries TRBV12-5 and TRBJ2-2; D might be TRBD1 (5 bases). The CDR3 spans 15 residues. V gave up 1 base and J gave up 3 bases, with 9 bases separating them. CDR1 is LGHNT and CDR2 is FRNRAP in the germline V gene.